The rows below give T cell receptor beta chains drawn from one sample of a study of cytomegalovirus exposure and HLA in healthy donors. Libraries were prepared by immunoSEQ multiplex PCR; TCRdb keeps only in-frame clonotypes and omits some of them. Of around 150,000 clones in the sample, roughly 85% are singletons; the top ten hold about 1%. Sequenced input: PBMCs. These TCRs come from a woman in her fifties or sixties in good health and CMV-seropositive. CDR3s include the opening cysteine and the closing phenylalanine or tryptophan. A D gene is named only where the DNA matches it firmly. The size field is filled for only some rows; it gives once, few, many or a size class.

V: TRBV4-1; size: .; D: TRBD2; J: TRBJ2-7; DNA: TGCGCCAGCAGCCAAACCATACTAGCGGGCAAGACCTACGAGCAGTACTTC; CDR3: CASSQTILAGKTYEQYF
V: TRBV7-9; size: .; D: TRBD1; J: TRBJ2-2; DNA: TGTGCCTGCACCAGGGGACAGCAGGACACCGGGGAGCTGTTTTTT; CDR3: CACTRGQQDTGELFF
V: TRBV10-1; size: once; D: TRBD1; J: TRBJ2-1; DNA: TGCGCCAGCAGCGGTACCGGGACAGGCTTCAATGAGCAGTTCTTC; CDR3: CASSGTGTGFNEQFF
V: TRBV7-2; size: .; D: .; J: TRBJ1-2; DNA: TGTGCCAGCAGCTCCTTCAACTATGGCTACACCTTC; CDR3: CASSSFNYGYTF
V: TRBV5-1; size: .; D: .; J: TRBJ1-6; DNA: TGCGCCAGCAGCTTGGGTAGTTCACCCCTCCACTTT; CDR3: CASSLGSSPLHF
V: TRBV19; size: once; D: .; J: TRBJ1-3; DNA: TGTGCCAGTAGTAAAATGAAGACAGCGGGAAACACCATATATTTT; CDR3: CASSKMKTAGNTIYF
V: TRBV2; size: .; D: .; J: TRBJ1-5; DNA: TGTGCCAGCAGTGTTGACGGAGGGTTCGATCAGCCCCAGCATTTT; CDR3: CASSVDGGFDQPQHF
V: TRBV2; size: .; D: .; J: TRBJ2-6; DNA: TGTGCCAGCAGTGTCGACCCCGGGACAAAAGCTTTC; CDR3: CASSVDPGTKAF
V: TRBV28; size: .; D: .; J: TRBJ1-5; DNA: TGTGCCAGCAGCCGGATCGGTGGGGGCCTTGGTCAGCCCCAGCATTTT; CDR3: CASSRIGGGLGQPQHF
V: TRBV6-6; size: .; D: TRBD1; J: TRBJ1-6; DNA: TGTGCCAGCAGCGGACAGGGTTATAATTCACCCCTCCACTTT; CDR3: CASSGQGYNSPLHF
V: TRBV11-3; size: .; D: .; J: TRBJ1-5; DNA: TGTGCCAGCAGCTTAGGGCTCGTGGGGGCGTATACCATAAATCAGCCCCAGCATTTT; CDR3: CASSLGLVGAYTINQPQHF
V: TRBV4-1; size: .; D: .; J: TRBJ1-3; DNA: TGCGCCAGCAGCCAAGATCCAGGGGTCGGAAACACCATATATTTT; CDR3: CASSQDPGVGNTIYF
V: TRBV2; size: .; D: .; J: TRBJ1-5; DNA: TGTGCCAGCAGGGGTATTTGGGCAGGGGTACAACCTAGCAATCAGCCCCAGCATTTT; CDR3: CASRGIWAGVQPSNQPQHF
V: TRBV5-4; size: .; D: .; J: TRBJ1-1; DNA: TGTGCCAGCAGCTTGGGACAGAGGAACACTGAAGCTTTCTTT; CDR3: CASSLGQRNTEAFF
V: TRBV7-2; size: .; D: .; J: TRBJ2-2; DNA: TGTGCCAGCAGCGGAGATCGCACCGGGGAGCTGTTTTTT; CDR3: CASSGDRTGELFF
V: TRBV30; size: .; D: .; J: TRBJ2-7; DNA: TGTGCCTGGGCCCCGACTAGTTCCTACGAGCAGTACTTC; CDR3: CAWAPTSSYEQYF
V: TRBV29-1; size: .; D: TRBD1; J: TRBJ2-7; DNA: TGCAGCACCCGACAGGGGATGGCCTACGAGCAGTACTTC; CDR3: CSTRQGMAYEQYF
V: TRBV10-3; size: .; D: .; J: TRBJ1-2; DNA: TGTGCCATCAGTGGGGCAGGTGTGTTCTACGGCTACACCTTC; CDR3: CAISGAGVFYGYTF
V: TRBV28; size: .; D: .; J: TRBJ1-2; DNA: TGTGCCAGCAGTTTATACGGCGGGGGCTACACCTTC; CDR3: CASSLYGGGYTF
V: TRBV5-1; size: .; D: TRBD1; J: TRBJ1-2; DNA: TGCGCCAGCAGCATCGACCCGGGACAGGGGACCCTTCATGGCTACACCTTC; CDR3: CASSIDPGQGTLHGYTF
V: TRBV7-9; size: .; D: .; J: TRBJ1-1; DNA: TGTGCCAGCAGCTTCGGGGGTAGCGCCACTGAAGCTTTCTTT; CDR3: CASSFGGSATEAFF
V: TRBV2; size: .; D: TRBD2; J: TRBJ2-1; DNA: TGTGCCAGCAGTGGTGGGACTAGCGGACACTCCTACAATGAGCAGTTCTTC; CDR3: CASSGGTSGHSYNEQFF
V: TRBV5-8; size: once; D: .; J: TRBJ2-5; DNA: TGTGCCAGCAGCTTTATTAGCGGTAAAGAGACCCAGTACTTC; CDR3: CASSFISGKETQYF
V: TRBV11-2; size: .; D: .; J: TRBJ2-3; DNA: TGTGCCAGCAGCTTAGGCGGAGATACGCAGTATTTT; CDR3: CASSLGGDTQYF
V: TRBV6-1; size: once; D: .; J: TRBJ2-2; DNA: TGTGCCAGCTTAACACCAGGGAAGGCCGGGGAGCTGTTTTTT; CDR3: CASLTPGKAGELFF
V: TRBV4-1; size: .; D: TRBD2; J: TRBJ2-3; DNA: TGCGCCAGCAGCCCAAGACCGGGGGGGACAGATACGCAGTATTTT; CDR3: CASSPRPGGTDTQYF
V: TRBV9; size: few; D: .; J: TRBJ1-1; DNA: TGTGCCAGCAGCGCCGGAGGGGGGAGGGACACTGAAGCTTTCTTT; CDR3: CASSAGGGRDTEAFF
V: TRBV7-2; size: .; D: .; J: TRBJ2-3; DNA: TGTGCCAGCAGCTTCAGGGGAGGCACAGATACGCAGTATTTT; CDR3: CASSFRGGTDTQYF
V: TRBV2; size: .; D: TRBD2; J: TRBJ2-7; DNA: TGTGCCAGCAGTCCAAGGGAGACTAGCGGGAGCTACGAGCAGTACTTC; CDR3: CASSPRETSGSYEQYF
V: TRBV18; size: .; D: .; J: TRBJ2-7; DNA: TGTGCCAGCTCACCACTTAACAGCCAGTACGAGCAGTACTTC; CDR3: CASSPLNSQYEQYF
V: TRBV11-3; size: few; D: .; J: TRBJ2-3; DNA: TGTGCCAGCAGCCCTGGCGGGGCGGTAGATACGCAGTATTTT; CDR3: CASSPGGAVDTQYF
V: TRBV9; size: .; D: .; J: TRBJ1-5; DNA: TGTGCCAGCAGCGTAGGGGGCGCGCCTCGGCAGCCCCAGCATTTT; CDR3: CASSVGGAPRQPQHF
V: TRBV30; size: .; D: .; J: TRBJ2-3; DNA: TGTGCCTGGAGTGGACTCTTTCGAGATACGCAGTATTTT; CDR3: CAWSGLFRDTQYF
V: TRBV6-5; size: .; D: .; J: TRBJ2-7; DNA: TGTGCCAGCAGCCCCGCGGTCCGCTACGAGCAGTACTTC; CDR3: CASSPAVRYEQYF
V: TRBV2; size: .; D: TRBD1; J: TRBJ1-6; DNA: TGTGCCAGCAGTGGCCGACAGGGTGAAAGTTCACCCCTCCACTTT; CDR3: CASSGRQGESSPLHF
V: TRBV4-1; size: few; D: .; J: TRBJ2-2; DNA: TGCGCCAGCAGCCAAGTTCTCGCAGGGGTCGGCACCGGGGAGCTGTTTTTT; CDR3: CASSQVLAGVGTGELFF
V: TRBV10-3; size: .; D: TRBD2; J: TRBJ2-1; DNA: TGTGCCATCAGCCCGGGGACTAGCGGCAATGAGCAGTTCTTC; CDR3: CAISPGTSGNEQFF
V: TRBV27; size: .; D: .; J: TRBJ2-3; DNA: TGTGCCAGCAGTTTGAATTTAGCGGCCAGCACAGATACGCAGTATTTT; CDR3: CASSLNLAASTDTQYF
V: TRBV6-5; size: once; D: .; J: TRBJ1-1; DNA: TGTGCCAGCAGCCAAAAAATCGGTACTGAAGCTTTCTTT; CDR3: CASSQKIGTEAFF
V: TRBV10-1; size: few; D: .; J: TRBJ2-3; DNA: TGCGCCAGCAGTGCCGACATCTTGGATACGCAGTATTTT; CDR3: CASSADILDTQYF
V: TRBV18; size: .; D: TRBD1; J: TRBJ1-2; DNA: TGTGCCAGCTCACCAGACAGGGTAAATGGCTACACCTTC; CDR3: CASSPDRVNGYTF
V: TRBV18; size: few; D: .; J: TRBJ2-2; DNA: TGTGCCAGCTCACCAAGCAACACCGGGGAGCTGTTTTTT; CDR3: CASSPSNTGELFF
V: TRBV9; size: .; D: TRBD2; J: TRBJ2-2; DNA: TGTGCCAGCAGCGTAGTTGGCGGGACTAGCGGGGGAAGGGAGCTGTTTTTT; CDR3: CASSVVGGTSGGRELFF
V: TRBV5-4; size: .; D: TRBD1; J: TRBJ1-1; DNA: TGTGCCAGCCGGGATACAGGGGACACTGAAGCTTTCTTT; CDR3: CASRDTGDTEAFF
V: TRBV6-7; size: .; D: .; J: TRBJ1-6; DNA: TGTGCCAGCAGGGGGGAGGCGAATTCACCCCTCCACTTT; CDR3: CASRGEANSPLHF
V: TRBV28; size: .; D: .; J: TRBJ1-1; DNA: TGTGCCAGCAGTTTATCACAGGGGAACACTGAAGCTTTCTTT; CDR3: CASSLSQGNTEAFF
V: TRBV5-4; size: .; D: TRBD2; J: TRBJ2-7; DNA: TGTGCCAGCAGCTCTAAGGGACTAGCGGGCATCACCCCACCCTACGAGCAGTACTTC; CDR3: CASSSKGLAGITPPYEQYF
V: TRBV19; size: .; D: .; J: TRBJ2-7; DNA: TGTGCCAGTAGTAGGGTCGGGGACTCCAACTACGAGCAGTACTTC; CDR3: CASSRVGDSNYEQYF
V: TRBV27; size: .; D: TRBD1; J: TRBJ2-7; DNA: TGTGCCAGCAGTTCCCGGACAGGGGCCTACGAGCAGTACTTC; CDR3: CASSSRTGAYEQYF